These 8 T cell receptor beta chains originate from one sample sequenced in a study of T cells in Graves' hyperthyroidism and ophthalmopathy. TCR beta CDR3 regions were amplified from RNA transcripts. The TCR CDR3 first-round RT-PCR relied on the HTBI primer set. From the multiplex PCR reads, TCRdb called clonotypes with MiXCR, one entry per CDR3 protein. The repertoire holds under 300,000 distinct CDR3 sequences, with about 15% as singletons. The sequenced sample was blood. These receptors were taken from a woman in her fifties or sixties with Graves' hyperthyroidism that later progressed to Graves' ophthalmopathy.

V is TRBV5-1 and J is TRBJ2-5, with 7 bases lining up with TRBD2. V was pared by 0 bases and J by 5 bases, with 7 bases of the junction left unmatched. CDR3 length equals 15 residues. Germline V gene sequence: CDR1 SGHRS, CDR2 YFSETQ. In DNA, the CDR3 is TGCGCCAGCAGCTTGGTCGGGACTAATATGGAGACCCAGTACTTC. Amino acid sequence: CASSLVGTNMETQYF.

This clonotype has at least ten counts. The chain is built from TRBV2 and TRBJ1-2; 8 bases agree with TRBD1. The CDR3 loop spans 14 amino acids. CDR1 and CDR2 (germline): SNHLY, FYNNEI. The J segment lost 2 bases and the V segment lost 6 bases, leaving 5 bases of the junction unmatched. This CDR3 is CASRTRTGNYGYTF. The CDR3 nucleotides read TGTGCCAGCAGAACCCGGACAGGGAACTATGGCTACACCTTC.

This clonotype showed up just a few times. In DNA, the CDR3 is TGTGCCAGCAGACCCCCGGACAGGGGCGGCAATGAGCAGTTCTTC. Amino acids: CASRPPDRGGNEQFF. The chain joins TRBV28 to TRBJ2-1; 9 bases are shared with TRBD1. This CDR3 is built from 15 residues. The ends lost 6 bases at V and 6 bases at J; junction bases unmatched: 9. Per the germline V gene, CDR1 is MDHEN and CDR2 is SYDVKM.

This clonotype came up many times. This rearrangement joins TRBV18 to TRBJ2-2, with TRBD1 matching 10 bases. The CDR3 loop spans 15 amino acids. CDR1 and CDR2 (germline): KGHSH, LQKENI. V shed 4 bases, J shed 6 bases, and the junction held 5 bases outside the gene matches. In DNA form, the CDR3 reads TGTGCCAGCTCACTCACCGGACAGGGGGCCGGGGAGCTGTTTTTT. Encoded protein: CASSLTGQGAGELFF.

This clonotype showed up many times. V and J are TRBV13 and TRBJ2-7, with TRBD2 identical over 7 bases. Germline loops: CDR1 PRHDT, CDR2 FYEKMQ (reference sequence). Germline trimming cut 3 bases from V and 0 bases from J; bases unmatched to any gene: 5. The CDR3 spans 15 residues. Written as DNA, the CDR3 is TGTGCCAGCAGCTTGGGGGGGGACTTCTCCTACGAGCAGTACTTC. It codes for CASSLGGDFSYEQYF.

This clonotype has a count of ten or more. J is TRBJ1-2 and V is TRBV28, with a weak D call TRBD1 (5 bases). Germline V gene sequence: CDR1 MDHEN, CDR2 SYDVKM. This CDR3 comprises 14 residues. Trimming stripped 7 bases from V and 4 bases from J, with 16 bases between. The CDR3 reads CASTPGEGSYGYTF. CDR3 DNA sequence: TGTGCCAGCACCCCCGGGGAGGGGAGCTATGGCTACACCTTC.

This clonotype was observed many times. V gene TRBV20-1 combines with J gene TRBJ2-5, with D uncertain. Trimming shortened V by 0 bases and J by 2 bases, and 10 bases separated the two germline ends. CDR3 length: 14 residues. CDR1 is DFQATT and CDR2 is SNEGSKA in the germline V gene (reference sequence). DNA for the CDR3: TGCAGTGCTAGAGAAGCTAGGGTACAAGAGACCCAGTACTTC. Translation gives CSAREARVQETQYF.

Points on this clonotype: A much more abundant neighbour one base away suggests this may be a read error. The genes are TRBV20-1 and TRBJ2-7; D is uncertain. The germline V gene encodes CDR1 DFQATT and CDR2 SNEGSKA (reference sequence). CDR3 length: 12 residues. Trimming removed 7 bases at V and 5 bases at J, with 15 bases between. CDR3 DNA sequence: TGCAGTGGCTCGGCCAACCTCCACGAGCAGTACTTC. It specifies CSGSANLHEQYF.